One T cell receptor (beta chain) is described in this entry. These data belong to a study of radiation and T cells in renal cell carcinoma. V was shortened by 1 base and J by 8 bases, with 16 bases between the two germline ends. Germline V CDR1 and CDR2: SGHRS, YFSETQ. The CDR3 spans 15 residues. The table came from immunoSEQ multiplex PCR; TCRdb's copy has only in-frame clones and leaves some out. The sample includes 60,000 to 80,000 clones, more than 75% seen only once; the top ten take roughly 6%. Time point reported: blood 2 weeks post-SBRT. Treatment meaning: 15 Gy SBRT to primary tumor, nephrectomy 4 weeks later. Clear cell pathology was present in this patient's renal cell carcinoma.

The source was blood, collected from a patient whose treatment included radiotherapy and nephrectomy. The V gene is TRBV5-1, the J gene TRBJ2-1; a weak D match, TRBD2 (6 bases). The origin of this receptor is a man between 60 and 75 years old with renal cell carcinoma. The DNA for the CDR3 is TGCGCCAGCAGCTTGTTCGGCTACCCGGGGGATGAGCAGTTCTTC. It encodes CASSLFGYPGDEQFF.